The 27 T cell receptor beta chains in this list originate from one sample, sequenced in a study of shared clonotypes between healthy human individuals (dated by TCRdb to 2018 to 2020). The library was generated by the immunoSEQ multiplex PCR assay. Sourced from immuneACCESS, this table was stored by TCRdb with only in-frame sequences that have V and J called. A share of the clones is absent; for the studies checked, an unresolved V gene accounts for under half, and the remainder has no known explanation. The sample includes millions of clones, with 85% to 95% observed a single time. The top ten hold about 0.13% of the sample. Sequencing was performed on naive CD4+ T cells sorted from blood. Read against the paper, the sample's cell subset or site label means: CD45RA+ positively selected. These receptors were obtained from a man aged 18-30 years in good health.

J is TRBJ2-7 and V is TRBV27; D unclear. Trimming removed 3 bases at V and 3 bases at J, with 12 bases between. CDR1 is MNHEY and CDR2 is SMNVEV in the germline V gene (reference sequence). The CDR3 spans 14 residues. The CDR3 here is CASSFTNTFYEQYF. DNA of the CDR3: TGTGCCAGCAGTTTCACCAATACCTTCTACGAGCAGTACTTC.

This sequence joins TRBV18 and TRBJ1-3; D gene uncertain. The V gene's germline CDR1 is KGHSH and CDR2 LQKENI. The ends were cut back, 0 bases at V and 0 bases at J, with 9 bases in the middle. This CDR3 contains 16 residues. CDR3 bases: TGTGCCAGCTCACCACCCGACACGTACTCTGGAAACACCATATATTTT. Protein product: CASSPPDTYSGNTIYF.

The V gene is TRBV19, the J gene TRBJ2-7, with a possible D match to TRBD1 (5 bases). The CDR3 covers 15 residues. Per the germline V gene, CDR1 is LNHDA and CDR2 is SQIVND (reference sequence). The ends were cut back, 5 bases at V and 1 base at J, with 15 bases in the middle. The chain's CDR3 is CASSVGQGKSYEQYF. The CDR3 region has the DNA TGTGCCAGTAGTGTCGGGCAGGGCAAATCCTACGAGCAGTACTTC.

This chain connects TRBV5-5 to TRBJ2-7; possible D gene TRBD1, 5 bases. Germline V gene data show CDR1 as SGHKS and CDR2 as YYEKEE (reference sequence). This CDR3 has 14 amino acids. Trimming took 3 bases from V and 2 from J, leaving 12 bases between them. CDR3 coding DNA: TGTGCCAGCAGCTCCGACAGTTGGACCTACGAGCAGTACTTC. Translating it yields CASSSDSWTYEQYF.

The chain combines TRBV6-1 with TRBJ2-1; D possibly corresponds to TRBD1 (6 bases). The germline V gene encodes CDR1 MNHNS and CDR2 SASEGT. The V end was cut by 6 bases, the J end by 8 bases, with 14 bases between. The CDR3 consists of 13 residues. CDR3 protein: CASSLQGIDEQFF. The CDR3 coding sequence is TGTGCCAGCAGCCTACAGGGTATCGATGAGCAGTTCTTC.

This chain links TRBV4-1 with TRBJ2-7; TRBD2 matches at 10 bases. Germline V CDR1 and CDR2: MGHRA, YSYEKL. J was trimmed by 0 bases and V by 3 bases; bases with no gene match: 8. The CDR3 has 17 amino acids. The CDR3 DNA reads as TGCGCCAGCAGCCACTCCTCTAGCGGGGGACCCTCCTACGAGCAGTACTTC. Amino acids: CASSHSSSGGPSYEQYF.

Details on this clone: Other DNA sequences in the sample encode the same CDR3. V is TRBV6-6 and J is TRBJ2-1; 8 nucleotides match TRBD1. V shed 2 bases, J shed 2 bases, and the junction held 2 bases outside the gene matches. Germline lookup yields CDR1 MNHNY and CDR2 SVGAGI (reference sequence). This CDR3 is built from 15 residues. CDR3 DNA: TGTGCCAGCAGTTACGGACAGGGCCCCTACAATGAGCAGTTCTTC. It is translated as CASSYGQGPYNEQFF.

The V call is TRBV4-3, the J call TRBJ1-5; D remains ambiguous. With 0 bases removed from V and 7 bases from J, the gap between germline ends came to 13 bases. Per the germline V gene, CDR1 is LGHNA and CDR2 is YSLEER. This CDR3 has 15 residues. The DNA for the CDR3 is TGCGCCAGCAGCCAAGATCTGCCAACGGGGCAGCCCCAGCATTTT. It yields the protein CASSQDLPTGQPQHF.

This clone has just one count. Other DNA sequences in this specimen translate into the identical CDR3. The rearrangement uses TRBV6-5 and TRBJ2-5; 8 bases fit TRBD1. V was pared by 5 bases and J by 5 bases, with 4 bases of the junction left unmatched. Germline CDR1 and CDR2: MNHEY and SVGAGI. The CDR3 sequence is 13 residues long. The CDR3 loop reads CASSPGTGETQYF. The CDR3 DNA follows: TGTGCCAGCAGTCCCGGGACAGGCGAGACCCAGTACTTC.

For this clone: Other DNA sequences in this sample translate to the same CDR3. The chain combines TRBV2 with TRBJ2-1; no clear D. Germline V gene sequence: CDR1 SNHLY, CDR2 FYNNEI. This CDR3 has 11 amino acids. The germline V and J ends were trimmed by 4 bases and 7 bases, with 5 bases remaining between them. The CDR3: CASSVRNEQFF. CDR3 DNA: TGTGCCAGCAGTGTGCGAAATGAGCAGTTCTTC.

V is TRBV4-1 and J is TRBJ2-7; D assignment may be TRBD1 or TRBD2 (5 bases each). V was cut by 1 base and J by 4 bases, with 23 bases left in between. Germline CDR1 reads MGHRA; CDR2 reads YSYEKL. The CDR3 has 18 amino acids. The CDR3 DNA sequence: TGCGCCAGCAGCCAAGGGGCCGCCTACGGGACCTCCCGATACGAGCAGTACTTC. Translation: CASSQGAAYGTSRYEQYF.

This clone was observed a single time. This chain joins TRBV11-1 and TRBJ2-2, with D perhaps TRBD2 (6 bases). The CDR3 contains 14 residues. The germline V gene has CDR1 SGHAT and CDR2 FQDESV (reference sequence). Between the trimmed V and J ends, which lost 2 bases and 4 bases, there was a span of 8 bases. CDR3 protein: CASSLRGGTGELFF. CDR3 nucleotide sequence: TGTGCCAGCAGCTTACGGGGAGGCACCGGGGAGCTGTTTTTT.

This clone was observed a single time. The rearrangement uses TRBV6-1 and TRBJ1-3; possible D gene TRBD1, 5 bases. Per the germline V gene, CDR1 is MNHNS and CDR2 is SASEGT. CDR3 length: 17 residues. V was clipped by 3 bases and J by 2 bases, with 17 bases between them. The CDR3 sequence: CASSETGLLSAGNTIYF. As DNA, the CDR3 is TGTGCCAGCAGTGAGACGGGACTCCTCAGCGCTGGAAACACCATATATTTT.

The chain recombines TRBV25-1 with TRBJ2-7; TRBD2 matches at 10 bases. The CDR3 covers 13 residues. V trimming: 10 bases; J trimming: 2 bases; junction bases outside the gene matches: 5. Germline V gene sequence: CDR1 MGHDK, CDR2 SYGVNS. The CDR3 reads CATLAGGAYEQYF. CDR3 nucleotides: TGTGCCACCTTAGCGGGAGGAGCCTACGAGCAGTACTTC.

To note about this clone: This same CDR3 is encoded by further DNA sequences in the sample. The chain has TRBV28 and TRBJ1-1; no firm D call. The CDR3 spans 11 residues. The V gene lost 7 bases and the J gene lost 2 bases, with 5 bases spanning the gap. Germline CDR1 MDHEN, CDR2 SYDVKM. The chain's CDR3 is CASITNTEAFF. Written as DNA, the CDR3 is TGTGCCAGCATCACTAACACTGAAGCTTTCTTT.

The CDR3 loop is CASSLIGSGNNEQFF. CDR3 in DNA: TGTGCCAGCAGCTTAATCGGGTCCGGGAACAATGAGCAGTTCTTC. The V call is TRBV5-5, the J call TRBJ2-1; perhaps TRBD2 as D (5 bases). The V end lost 2 bases, the J end lost 5 bases, and 14 bases lay between the germline ends. The V gene's germline CDR1 is SGHKS and CDR2 YYEKEE (reference sequence). This CDR3 is 15 amino acids long.

The CDR3 is CASSPDPEANYGYTF. The CDR3 DNA follows: TGTGCCAGCTCACCCGACCCGGAGGCTAACTATGGCTACACCTTC. The chain carries TRBV18 and TRBJ1-2, with D unresolved. CDR3 size: 15 residues. In germline, CDR1 is KGHSH, CDR2 LQKENI. Trimming removed 3 bases from V and 0 bases from J, with 11 bases in between.

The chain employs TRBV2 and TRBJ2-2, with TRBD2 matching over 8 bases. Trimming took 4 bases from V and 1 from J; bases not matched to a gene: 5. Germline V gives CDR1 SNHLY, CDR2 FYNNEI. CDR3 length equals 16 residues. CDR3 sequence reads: CASSVSGSKNTGELFF. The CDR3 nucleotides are TGTGCCAGCAGTGTAAGCGGGAGTAAGAACACCGGGGAGCTGTTTTTT.

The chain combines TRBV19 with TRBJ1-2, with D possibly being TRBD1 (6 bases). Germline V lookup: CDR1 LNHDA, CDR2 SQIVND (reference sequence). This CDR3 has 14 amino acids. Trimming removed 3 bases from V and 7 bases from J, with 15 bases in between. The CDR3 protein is CASSIYREEGGYTF. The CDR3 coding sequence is TGTGCCAGTAGTATCTACAGGGAGGAAGGTGGCTACACCTTC.

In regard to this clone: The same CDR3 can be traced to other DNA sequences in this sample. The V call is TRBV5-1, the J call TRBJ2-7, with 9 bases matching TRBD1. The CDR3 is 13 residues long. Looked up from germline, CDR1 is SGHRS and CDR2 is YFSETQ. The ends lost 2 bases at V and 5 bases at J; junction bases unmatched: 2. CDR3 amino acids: CASSLGQGNEQYF. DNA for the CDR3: TGCGCCAGCAGCTTAGGACAGGGGAACGAGCAGTACTTC.

CDR3 bases: TGCGCCAGCAGTCACTTGGGGCTGGGGGCTAGCCAGGGAAACATTCAGTACTTC. Translated: CASSHLGLGASQGNIQYF. This rearrangement joins TRBV5-1 to TRBJ2-4; a weak D match, TRBD1 (6 bases). The CDR3 extends over 18 amino acids. CDR1 is SGHRS, CDR2 YFSETQ, per germline. V gave up 5 bases and J gave up 6 bases, with 27 bases separating them. The variable domain in full, with the rest retrieved from reference TRBV5-1 and TRBJ2-4, is KAGVTQTPRYLIKTRGQQVTLSCSPISGHRSVSWYQQTPGQGLQFLFEYFSETQRNKGNFPGRFSGRQFSNSRSEMNVSTLELGDSALYLCASSHLGLGASQGNIQYFGAGTRLSVL.

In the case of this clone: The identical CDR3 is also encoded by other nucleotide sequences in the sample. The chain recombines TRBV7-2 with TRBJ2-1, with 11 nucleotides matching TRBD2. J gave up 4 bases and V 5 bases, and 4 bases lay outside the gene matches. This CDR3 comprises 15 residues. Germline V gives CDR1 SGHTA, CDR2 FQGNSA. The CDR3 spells CASSPGLAAYNEQFF. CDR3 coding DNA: TGTGCCAGCAGCCCGGGACTAGCGGCATACAATGAGCAGTTCTTC.

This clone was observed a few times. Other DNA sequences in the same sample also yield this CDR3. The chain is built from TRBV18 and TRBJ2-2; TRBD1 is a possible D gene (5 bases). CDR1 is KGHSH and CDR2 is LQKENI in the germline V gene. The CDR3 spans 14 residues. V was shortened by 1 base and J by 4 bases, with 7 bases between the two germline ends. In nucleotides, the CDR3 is TGTGCCAGCTCACCACAAAGGGGCACCGGGGAGCTGTTTTTT. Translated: CASSPQRGTGELFF. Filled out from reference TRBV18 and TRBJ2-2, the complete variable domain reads NAGVMQNPRHLVRRRGQEARLRCSPMKGHSHVYWYRQLPEEGLKFMVYLQKENIIDESGMPKERFSAEFPKEGPSILRIQQVVRGDSAAYFCASSPQRGTGELFFGEGSRLTVL.

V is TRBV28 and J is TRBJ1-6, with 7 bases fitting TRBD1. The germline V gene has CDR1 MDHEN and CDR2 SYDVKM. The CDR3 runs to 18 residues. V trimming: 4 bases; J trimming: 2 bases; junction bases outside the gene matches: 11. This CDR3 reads CASSSAGQPLAYNSPLHF. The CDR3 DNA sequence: TGTGCCAGCAGTTCCGCGGGACAGCCCTTGGCCTATAATTCACCCCTCCACTTT.

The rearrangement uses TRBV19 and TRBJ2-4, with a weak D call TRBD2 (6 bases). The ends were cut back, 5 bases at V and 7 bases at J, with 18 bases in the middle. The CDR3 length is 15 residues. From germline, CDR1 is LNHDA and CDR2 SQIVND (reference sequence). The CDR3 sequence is CASSGGWGQKNIQYF. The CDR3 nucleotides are TGTGCCAGTAGTGGGGGGTGGGGCCAGAAGAACATTCAGTACTTC.

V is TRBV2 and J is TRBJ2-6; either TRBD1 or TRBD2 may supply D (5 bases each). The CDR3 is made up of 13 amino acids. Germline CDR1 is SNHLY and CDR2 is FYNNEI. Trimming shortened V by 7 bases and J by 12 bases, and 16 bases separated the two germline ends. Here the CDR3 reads CASKRGLQSVLTF. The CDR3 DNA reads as TGTGCCAGCAAGAGGGGTCTCCAATCCGTCCTGACTTTC. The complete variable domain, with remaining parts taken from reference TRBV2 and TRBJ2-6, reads EPEVTQTPSHQVTQMGQEVILRCVPISNHLYFYWYRQILGQKVEFLVSFYNNEISEKSEIFDDQFSVERPDGSNFTLKIRSTKLEDSAMYFCASKRGLQSVLTFGAGSRLTVL.

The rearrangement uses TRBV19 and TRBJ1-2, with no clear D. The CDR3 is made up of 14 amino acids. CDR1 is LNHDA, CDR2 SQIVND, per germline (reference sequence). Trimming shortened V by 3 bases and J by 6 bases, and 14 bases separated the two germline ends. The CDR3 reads CASSIRSTLNGYTF. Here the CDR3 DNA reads TGTGCCAGTAGTATTCGCAGTACTCTCAATGGCTACACCTTC.